This T cell receptor beta chain was sequenced for a study of T cells in women clearing cervical HPV infection. Its frequency marks this clone as medium-sized. The read comes to an end 3 residues before the CDR3 does, leaving the germline J gene to fill in the end. MY09/MY11 PCR detected cervical HPV DNA; dot-blot assigned genotypes. Germline CDR1 and CDR2: SGHRS and YFSETQ. The CDR3 contains 16 residues. Trimming cost V 0 bases and J 7 bases, with 14 bases left between them. Measured with immunoSEQ multiplex PCR; TCRdb has only the in-frame clones, and not every one. The sample has roughly 20,000 clones.

The clonotype originates from a woman between 18 and 70 years old with a cervical HPV16 infection that either progressed to CIN3+ or cleared (not recorded which). The gene calls are TRBV5-1 and TRBJ1-6; a weak D match, TRBD1 (5 bases). The sample taken for sequencing was blood buffy coat. The CDR3 protein is CASSLVGGALNSPLHF. CDR3 bases read: TGCGCCAGCAGCTTGGTAGGAGGGGCACTGAATTCACCC.